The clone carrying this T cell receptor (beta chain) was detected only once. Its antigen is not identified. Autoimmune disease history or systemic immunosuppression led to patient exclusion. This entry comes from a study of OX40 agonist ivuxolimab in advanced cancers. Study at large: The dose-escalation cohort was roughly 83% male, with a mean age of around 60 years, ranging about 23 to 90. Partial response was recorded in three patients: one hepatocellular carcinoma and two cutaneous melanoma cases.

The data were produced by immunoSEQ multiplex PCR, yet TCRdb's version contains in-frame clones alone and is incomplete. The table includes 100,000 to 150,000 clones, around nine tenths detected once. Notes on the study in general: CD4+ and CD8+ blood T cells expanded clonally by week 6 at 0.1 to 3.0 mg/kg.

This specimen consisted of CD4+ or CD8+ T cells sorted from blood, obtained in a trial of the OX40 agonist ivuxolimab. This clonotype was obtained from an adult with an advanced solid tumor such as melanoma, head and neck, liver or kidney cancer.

The CDR3 DNA is TGTGCTAGTGGTTTAGGGGGGACGAGCACTGAAGCTTTCTTT. This codes for CASGLGGTSTEAFF. This chain joins TRBV12-5 and TRBJ1-1, with a possible D match to TRBD1 (6 bases). Trimming took off 3 bases at V and 4 bases at J, with 12 bases between the two ends. Germline CDR1 LGHNT, CDR2 FRNRAP. The CDR3 is made up of 14 amino acids. Supplemented by reference TRBV12-5 and TRBJ1-1, the full variable domain reads DARVTQTPRHKVTEMGQEVTMRCQPILGHNTVFWYRQTMMQGLELLAYFRNRAPLDDSGMPKDRFSAEMPDATLATLKIQPSEPRDSAVYFCASGLGGTSTEAFFGQGTRLTVV.